The entry below gives a single T cell receptor (beta chain) sequence along with its context. Its specificity is not known. Regarding treatment: oral pan-JAK inhibitor, 5-10 mg twice daily. Lesional scalp punch biopsies and peripheral blood came from alopecia areata patients. This record comes from a study of CD8+ T cells in alopecia areata. Points from the study as a whole: Whether baseline CD8+ expansion is linked to response remains uncertain, given a single nonresponder.

CDR1 is SGHTA and CDR2 is FQGNSA in the germline V gene. Trimming cost V 5 bases and J 5 bases, with 13 bases left between them. CDR3 length equals 15 residues. Extraction of RNA preceded its reverse transcription into cDNA, which served as the sequencing template. Sequenced by immunoSEQ multiplex PCR; TCRdb stores in-frame clones only, minus some. The table includes around 180,000 clones, around 64% detected once. Source: CD4+ T cells sorted from blood, taken at approximately week 49, from a patient treated with tofacitinib. This chain connects TRBV7-2 to TRBJ1-6; maybe TRBD1 (6 bases). This TCR derives from a human donor with alopecia areata. The CDR3, as DNA: TGTGCCAGCAGCCTTACAGGGACCGATAATTCACCCCTCCACTTT. It specifies CASSLTGTDNSPLHF.